These 24 T cell receptor beta chains were all obtained from the same sample, sequenced in a study of early T cells in non-severe SARS-CoV-2 infection. MiXCR, applied by TCRdb to the 5' RACE reads, yields one record per CDR3 protein. In the table there are approximately 120,000 distinct CDR3 sequences, under 15% of which are singletons. The sequenced sample was whole blood. The receptors were sampled from an adult who was a healthcare worker with PCR-confirmed SARS-CoV-2 infection or an uninfected control (not recorded which).

Only one count was recorded for this clonotype. The chain joins TRBV29-1 to TRBJ1-2; D is unresolved. Trimming removed 0 bases at V and 6 bases at J, with 2 bases between. This CDR3 region has 10 residues. The germline V gene encodes CDR1 SQVTM and CDR2 ANQGSEA. CDR3 sequence (DNA): TGCAGCGTTGAAGAGGATGGCTACACCTTC. It encodes CSVEEDGYTF.

This clonotype appeared a few times. The chain combines TRBV30 with TRBJ1-1, with D possibly being TRBD1 (5 bases). This CDR3 is built from 14 residues. V lost 7 bases to trimming and J lost 8 bases, with 23 bases between them. Germline V gene lookup returns CDR1 GTSNPN and CDR2 SVGIG (reference sequence). The CDR3 DNA follows: TGTGCCTTATCCTCCCTGGGGGGTCGGAACGAAGCTTTCTTT. Translation gives CALSSLGGRNEAFF.

The table lists this clonotype with a few counts. The chain has TRBV18 and TRBJ2-1, with TRBD1 as a possible D gene (6 bases). Germline loops: CDR1 KGHSH, CDR2 LQKENI. The germline V and J ends were trimmed by 5 bases and 8 bases, with 16 bases remaining between them. CDR3 length: 14 residues. The CDR3 loop is CASSSSYRVHEQFF. The CDR3 bases are TGTGCCAGCTCAAGTTCCTACAGGGTCCATGAGCAGTTCTTC.

The chain joins TRBV28 to TRBJ1-1; D remains ambiguous. Germline CDR1 MDHEN, CDR2 SYDVKM. V was trimmed by 2 bases and J by 8 bases, leaving 15 bases between them. The CDR3 is made up of 14 amino acids. The CDR3 loop is CASSLLDDEGEAFF. The CDR3 nucleotides read TGTGCCAGCAGTTTACTGGATGACGAAGGGGAAGCTTTCTTT.

The table lists this clonotype with many counts. The chain has TRBV15 and TRBJ1-5; TRBD1 is a possible D gene (5 bases). The CDR3 extends over 14 amino acids. Trimming removed 0 bases from V and 7 bases from J, with 10 bases in between. Germline V lookup: CDR1 LNHNV, CDR2 YYDKDF (reference sequence). In DNA, the CDR3 is TGTGCCACCAGCAGAGATCCAGGGCGCCAGCCCCAGCATTTT. It is translated as CATSRDPGRQPQHF. The full variable domain, its missing parts supplied by reference TRBV15 and TRBJ1-5, is DAMVIQNPRYQVTQFGKPVTLSCSQTLNHNVMYWYQQKSSQAPKLLFHYYDKDFNNEADTPDNFQSRRPNTSFCFLDIRSPGLGDTAMYLCATSRDPGRQPQHFGDGTRLSIL.

This clonotype was observed a few times. The chain couples TRBV18 to TRBJ2-7, with D hard to call. Germline V gives CDR1 KGHSH, CDR2 LQKENI. Between the trimmed V and J ends, which lost 2 bases and 2 bases, there was a span of 13 bases. This CDR3 is 15 amino acids long. The CDR3 sequence is CASSPSPAGTYEQYF. Here the CDR3 DNA reads TGTGCCAGCTCACCATCCCCCGCCGGCACCTACGAGCAGTACTTC.

The CDR3 coding sequence is TGCAGTGCTACGCGACAGGGAGGGGGAGACACTGAAGCTTTCTTT. Its translation is CSATRQGGGDTEAFF. The chain carries TRBV20-1 and TRBJ1-1, with 7 bases fitting TRBD1. V lost 4 bases to trimming and J lost 3 bases; unmatched junction nucleotides: 11. CDR3 length: 15 amino acids. The germline V gene has CDR1 DFQATT and CDR2 SNEGSKA (reference sequence).

The rearrangement uses TRBV18 and TRBJ1-2, with 7 bases lining up with TRBD1. Looked up from germline, CDR1 is KGHSH and CDR2 is LQKENI. V was clipped by 2 bases and J by 6 bases; unmatched bases: 3. The CDR3 sequence is 13 residues long. The CDR3 region is CASSPRDSDGYTF. The CDR3 DNA reads TGTGCCAGCTCACCAAGGGACAGTGATGGCTACACCTTC. Looking up the rest from reference TRBV18 and TRBJ1-2 gives the full variable domain: NAGVMQNPRHLVRRRGQEARLRCSPMKGHSHVYWYRQLPEEGLKFMVYLQKENIIDESGMPKERFSAEFPKEGPSILRIQQVVRGDSAAYFCASSPRDSDGYTFGSGTRLTVV.

The chain joins TRBV29-1 to TRBJ2-7; 9 bases agree with TRBD1. The V segment lost 6 bases and the J segment 6 bases; nucleotides outside the gene matches: 12. This CDR3 is 14 amino acids long. Germline lookup yields CDR1 SQVTM and CDR2 ANQGSEA. The CDR3 region is CSVVIGTGPTEQYF. The CDR3 region has the DNA TGCAGCGTCGTTATCGGGACAGGGCCTACCGAGCAGTACTTC.

The chain recombines TRBV19 with TRBJ2-2, with D possibly being TRBD2 (5 bases). CDR1 and CDR2 (germline): LNHDA, SQIVND (reference sequence). Trimming stripped 8 bases from V and 6 bases from J, with 22 bases between. This CDR3 is built from 16 residues. This chain's CDR3 is CASLKVLGIHAGELFF. Here the CDR3 DNA reads TGTGCCAGTCTGAAAGTACTAGGAATTCACGCCGGGGAGCTGTTTTTT. The whole variable domain, filled in from reference TRBV19 and TRBJ2-2, reads DGGITQSPKYLFRKEGQNVTLSCEQNLNHDAMYWYRQDPGQGLRLIYYSQIVNDFQKGDIAEGYSVSREKKESFPLTVTSAQKNPTAFYLCASLKVLGIHAGELFFGEGSRLTVL.

This clonotype appeared a few times. V is TRBV7-2 and J is TRBJ2-7; D might be TRBD1 (6 bases). Trimming pared 5 bases from V and 6 bases from J, leaving 14 bases between. Germline CDR1 and CDR2: SGHTA and FQGNSA. The length of the CDR3 is 13 residues. The CDR3 loop reads CASSPGTPREQYF. Written as DNA, the CDR3 is TGTGCCAGCAGCCCCGGGACACCCCGCGAGCAGTACTTC.

There are a few counts of this clonotype. The V gene is TRBV2, the J gene TRBJ1-5; no definite D call. From germline, CDR1 is SNHLY and CDR2 FYNNEI. The V end lost 6 bases, the J end lost 6 bases, and 12 bases lay between the germline ends. The CDR3 spans 13 residues. As DNA, the CDR3 is TGTGCCAGCAGCAGCGGGAGTAGTCAGCCCCAGCATTTT. This translates into CASSSGSSQPQHF.

The CDR3 DNA reads as TGTGCCAGCGGAACTAGCGGGGGACAAGAGACCCAGTACTTC. Amino acid sequence: CASGTSGGQETQYF. The chain links TRBV2 to TRBJ2-5; 11 bases align to TRBD2. CDR3 length equals 14 residues. Germline lookup yields CDR1 SNHLY and CDR2 FYNNEI. V lost 8 bases and J lost 2; bases outside the gene matches: 4.

This chain joins TRBV15 and TRBJ2-1; a weak D match, TRBD2 (5 bases). The germline CDR1 and CDR2 sequences are LNHNV and YYDKDF (reference sequence). The ends were cut back, 3 bases at V and 10 bases at J, with 13 bases in the middle. This CDR3 spans 13 amino acids. The CDR3 DNA reads TGTGCCACCAGCAGCCCCCCAGGACTCGAGCAGTTCTTC. Translating gives CATSSPPGLEQFF.

This clonotype was seen a few times. The chain employs TRBV2 and TRBJ1-1; perhaps TRBD1 as D (6 bases). CDR3 length: 14 residues. Trimming left V 6 bases short and J 3 bases short, with 14 bases between. The germline V gene encodes CDR1 SNHLY and CDR2 FYNNEI. This CDR3 is CASRGGHRDTEAFF. The CDR3 region has the DNA TGTGCCAGCAGGGGAGGGCACAGGGACACTGAAGCTTTCTTT.

This clonotype was counted ten times or more. J is TRBJ1-1 and V is TRBV5-4; 8 positions agree with TRBD1. Germline values: CDR1 SGHNT, CDR2 YYREEE (reference sequence). With 1 base clipped from V and 4 bases from J, the junction kept 6 bases outside the gene matches. CDR3 length equals 15 residues. Here the CDR3 reads CASSLSGGWVTEAFF. In DNA form, the CDR3 reads TGTGCCAGCAGCTTGTCAGGGGGCTGGGTCACTGAAGCTTTCTTT.

The V call is TRBV24-1, the J call TRBJ2-2; D unresolved. There are 16 residues in the CDR3. Trimming cost V 3 bases and J 0 bases, with 10 bases left between them. The germline V gene encodes CDR1 KGHDR and CDR2 SFDVKD. CDR3 in DNA: TGTGCCACCAGTGATGCAGACACGTCGAACACCGGGGAGCTGTTTTTT. The encoded protein is CATSDADTSNTGELFF.

Comments on this clonotype: The junction and the germline gene differ at one end; a read error may be behind it. This rearrangement joins TRBV7-9 to TRBJ1-4, with a possible D match to TRBD1 (6 bases). Germline loops: CDR1 SEHNR, CDR2 FQNEAQ (reference sequence). This CDR3 is 15 amino acids long. The DNA for the CDR3 is TGTGCCAGCAGCCGCCAGGGGATAACTCATGAAAAACTGTTTTTT. This translates into CASSRQGITHEKLFF.

This clonotype showed up just a few times. The V gene is TRBV20-1, the J gene TRBJ2-1; TRBD2 agrees at 11 bases. This CDR3 spans 15 amino acids. Germline V CDR1 and CDR2: DFQATT, SNEGSKA (reference sequence). V dropped 3 bases and J dropped 4; count of bases not matched to a gene: 5. CDR3 nucleotide sequence: TGCAGTGCTAGCTCCGGGACTAGCGGATACAATGAGCAGTTCTTC. It is translated as CSASSGTSGYNEQFF.

This clonotype was seen a handful of times. This rearrangement joins TRBV10-3 to TRBJ2-2; 7 bases map to TRBD2. The CDR3 contains 16 residues. The V gene end was trimmed by 3 bases and the J gene end by 3 bases; junction bases not matched to a gene: 7. The germline V gene has CDR1 ENHRY and CDR2 SYGVKD. The CDR3 sequence: CAISEGLAVYTGELFF. CDR3 nucleotides: TGTGCCATCAGTGAAGGGCTAGCGGTCTACACCGGGGAGCTGTTTTTT.

The chain links TRBV7-9 to TRBJ2-1; a possible D gene is TRBD1 (5 bases). The length of the CDR3 is 15 residues. Germline V lookup: CDR1 SEHNR, CDR2 FQNEAQ (reference sequence). V was cut by 1 base and J by 6 bases, with 13 bases left in between. The CDR3 DNA follows: TGTGCCAGCAGCTTAGATCCAGGGATTCTCAATGAGCAGTTCTTC. Translation gives CASSLDPGILNEQFF.

The chain has TRBV12-3 or TRBV12-4 and TRBJ1-1; no clear D. The V end lost 3 bases, the J end lost 0 bases, and 5 bases lay between the germline ends. The CDR3 extends over 13 amino acids. The CDR3 sequence is CASSFTLNTEAFF. CDR3 nucleotides: TGTGCCAGCAGTTTTACCTTGAACACTGAAGCTTTCTTT.

This clonotype was observed a handful of times. The J gene is TRBJ1-3, the V gene TRBV7-2; D might be TRBD1 (5 bases). The CDR3 runs 16 residues. V lost 5 bases and J lost 0, with 14 bases in between. Germline V CDR1 and CDR2: SGHTA, FQGNSA. The CDR3 sequence: CASSPPGTYSGNTIYF. CDR3 DNA: TGTGCCAGCAGCCCACCTGGGACGTACTCTGGAAACACCATATATTTT.

This chain links TRBV4-1 with TRBJ2-7; 10 bases line up with TRBD1. Looked up from germline, CDR1 is MGHRA and CDR2 is YSYEKL. This CDR3 region has 15 residues. V was pared by 2 bases and J by 5 bases, with 6 bases of the junction left unmatched. The CDR3 nucleotides read TGCGCCAGCAGCCAAACGACAGGGGGCATTGACGAGCAGTACTTC. The encoded protein is CASSQTTGGIDEQYF.